This TCR beta chain was recorded in a study of blood T cell repertoires in COVID-19. Study-wide context: The study drew acute and convalescent COVID-19 samples from the United States, Italy and Spain.

Sequencing was performed with immunoSEQ multiplex PCR; in TCRdb, only in-frame clones are kept and a portion is missing. The data show 150,000 to 200,000 clones, less than 90% seen once. Germline CDR1 WSHSY, CDR2 SAAADI. The CDR3 runs to 15 residues. Trimming shortened V by 0 bases and J by 2 bases, and 8 bases separated the two germline ends. Seattle-derived patients entered the study during active infection and were followed longitudinally. This receptor was obtained from a woman aged 60-75 years with COVID-19, enrolled during active disease. The sequenced material came from peripheral blood. The genes are TRBV10-2 and TRBJ1-5; D might be TRBD1 (5 bases). CDR3 amino acids: CASSESTGGNQPQHF. In nucleotides, the CDR3 is TGCGCCAGCAGTGAGTCAACGGGGGGCAATCAGCCCCAGCATTTT.